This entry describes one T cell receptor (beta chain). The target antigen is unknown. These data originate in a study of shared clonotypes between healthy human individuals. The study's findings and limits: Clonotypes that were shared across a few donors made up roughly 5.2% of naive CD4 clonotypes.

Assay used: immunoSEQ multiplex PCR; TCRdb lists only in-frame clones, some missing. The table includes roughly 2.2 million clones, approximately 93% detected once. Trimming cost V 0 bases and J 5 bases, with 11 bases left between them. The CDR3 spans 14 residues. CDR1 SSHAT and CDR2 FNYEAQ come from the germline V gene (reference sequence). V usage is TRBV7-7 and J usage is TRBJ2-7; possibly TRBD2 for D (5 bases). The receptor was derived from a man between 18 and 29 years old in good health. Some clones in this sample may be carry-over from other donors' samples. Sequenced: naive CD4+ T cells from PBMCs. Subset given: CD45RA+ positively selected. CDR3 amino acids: CASSLAGVGHEQYF. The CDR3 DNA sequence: TGTGCCAGCAGCTTAGCGGGAGTAGGCCACGAGCAGTACTTC.